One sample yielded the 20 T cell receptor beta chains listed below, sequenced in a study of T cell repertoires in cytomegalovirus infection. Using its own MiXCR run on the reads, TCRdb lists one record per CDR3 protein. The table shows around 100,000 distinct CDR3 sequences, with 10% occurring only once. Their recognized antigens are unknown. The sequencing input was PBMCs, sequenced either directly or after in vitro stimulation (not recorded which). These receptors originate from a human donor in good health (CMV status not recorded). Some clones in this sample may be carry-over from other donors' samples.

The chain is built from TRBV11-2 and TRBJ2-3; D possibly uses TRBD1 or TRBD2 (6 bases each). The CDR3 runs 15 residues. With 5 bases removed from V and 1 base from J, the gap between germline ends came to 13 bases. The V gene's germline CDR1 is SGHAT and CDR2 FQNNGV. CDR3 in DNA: TGTGCCAGCAGCGAAGGGGGACTGCGCACAGATACGCAGTATTTT. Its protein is CASSEGGLRTDTQYF.

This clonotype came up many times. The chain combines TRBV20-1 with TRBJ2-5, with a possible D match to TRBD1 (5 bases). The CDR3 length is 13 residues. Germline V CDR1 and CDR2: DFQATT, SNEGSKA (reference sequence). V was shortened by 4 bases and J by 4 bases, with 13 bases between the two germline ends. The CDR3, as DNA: TGCAGTGCTACCCTTGACAGTGGAGAGACCCAGTACTTC. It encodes CSATLDSGETQYF.

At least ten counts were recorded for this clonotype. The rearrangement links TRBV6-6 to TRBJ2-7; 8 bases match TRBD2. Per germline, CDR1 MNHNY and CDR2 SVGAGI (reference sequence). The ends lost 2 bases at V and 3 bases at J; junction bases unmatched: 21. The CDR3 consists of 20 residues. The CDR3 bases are TGTGCCAGCAGTTACCGCCCGGGACGTCCGGGACTAGGGTCGGTCTACGAGCAGTACTTC. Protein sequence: CASSYRPGRPGLGSVYEQYF.

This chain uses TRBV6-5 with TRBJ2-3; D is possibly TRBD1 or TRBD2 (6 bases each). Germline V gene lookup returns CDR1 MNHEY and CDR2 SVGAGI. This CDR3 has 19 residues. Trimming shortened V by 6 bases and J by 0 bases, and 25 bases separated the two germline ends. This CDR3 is CASSKRFWAGHTSTDTQYF. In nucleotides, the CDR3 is TGTGCCAGCAGCAAACGTTTTTGGGCGGGACACACTAGCACAGATACGCAGTATTTT.

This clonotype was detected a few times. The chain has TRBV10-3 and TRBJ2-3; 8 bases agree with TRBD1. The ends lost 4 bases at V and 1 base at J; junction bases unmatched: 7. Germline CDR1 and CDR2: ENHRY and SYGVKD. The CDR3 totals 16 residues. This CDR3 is CAISAPDRAGTDTQYF. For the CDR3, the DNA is TGTGCCATCAGTGCGCCGGACAGGGCGGGCACAGATACGCAGTATTTT.

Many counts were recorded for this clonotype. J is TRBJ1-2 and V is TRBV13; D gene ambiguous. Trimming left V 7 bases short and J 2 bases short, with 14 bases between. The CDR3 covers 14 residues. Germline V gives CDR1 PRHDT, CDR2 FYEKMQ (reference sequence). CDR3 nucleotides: TGTGCCAGCATCCCGAGTTTGAGAAACTATGGCTACACCTTC. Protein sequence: CASIPSLRNYGYTF. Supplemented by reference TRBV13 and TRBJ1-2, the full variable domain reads AAGVIQSPRHLIKEKRETATLKCYPIPRHDTVYWYQQGPGQDPQFLISFYEKMQSDKGSIPDRFSAQQFSDYHSELNMSSLELGDSALYFCASIPSLRNYGYTFGSGTRLTVV.

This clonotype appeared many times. Here the CDR3 reads CASSLLGYSYEQYF. The CDR3 DNA reads TGTGCCAGCAGCTTACTCGGTTACTCCTACGAGCAGTACTTC. The chain uses TRBV7-2 and TRBJ2-7; the D is unclear. The CDR3 consists of 14 residues. The germline gives CDR1 SGHTA, CDR2 FQGNSA. The V end was cut by 2 bases, the J end by 0 bases, with 8 bases between.

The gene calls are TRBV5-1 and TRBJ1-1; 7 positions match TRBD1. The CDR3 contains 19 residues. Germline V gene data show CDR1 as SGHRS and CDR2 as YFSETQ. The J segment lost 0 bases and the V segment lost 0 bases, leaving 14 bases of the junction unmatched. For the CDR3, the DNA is TGCGCCAGCAGCTTGGGGGGGCCTTGGAGGGACAGCATGAACACTGAAGCTTTCTTT. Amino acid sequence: CASSLGGPWRDSMNTEAFF.

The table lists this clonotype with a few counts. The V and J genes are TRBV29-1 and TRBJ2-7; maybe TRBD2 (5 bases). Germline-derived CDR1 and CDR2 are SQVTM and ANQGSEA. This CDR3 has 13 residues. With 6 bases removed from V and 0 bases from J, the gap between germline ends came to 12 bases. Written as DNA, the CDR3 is TGCAGCGTGGCGACTAACCCCTCCTACGAGCAGTACTTC. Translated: CSVATNPSYEQYF.

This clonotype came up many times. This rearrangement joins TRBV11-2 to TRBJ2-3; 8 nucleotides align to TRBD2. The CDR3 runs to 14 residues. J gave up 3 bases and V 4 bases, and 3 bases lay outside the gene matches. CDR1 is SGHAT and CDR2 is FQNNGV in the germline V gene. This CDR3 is CASSYGGGTDTQYF. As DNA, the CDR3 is TGTGCCAGCAGCTACGGGGGGGGGACAGATACGCAGTATTTT.

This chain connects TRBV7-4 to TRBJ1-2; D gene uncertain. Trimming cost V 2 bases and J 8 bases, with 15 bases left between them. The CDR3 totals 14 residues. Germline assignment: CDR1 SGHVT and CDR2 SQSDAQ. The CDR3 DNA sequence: TGTGCCAGCAGCTTAAGTGGAGGGAGAGGAGGCTACACCTTC. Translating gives CASSLSGGRGGYTF.

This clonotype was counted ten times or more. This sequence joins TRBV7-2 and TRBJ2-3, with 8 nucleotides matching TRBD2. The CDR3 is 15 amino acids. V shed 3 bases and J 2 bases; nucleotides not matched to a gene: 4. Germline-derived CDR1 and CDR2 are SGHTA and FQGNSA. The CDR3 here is CASSFSGAYTDTQYF. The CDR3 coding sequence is TGTGCCAGCAGCTTTAGCGGGGCTTACACAGATACGCAGTATTTT.

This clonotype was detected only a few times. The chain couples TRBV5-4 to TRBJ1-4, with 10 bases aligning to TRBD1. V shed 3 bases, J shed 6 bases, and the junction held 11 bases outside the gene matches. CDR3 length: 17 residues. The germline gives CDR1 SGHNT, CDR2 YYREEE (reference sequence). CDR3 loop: CASSWGPLGTGDEKLFF. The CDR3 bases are TGTGCCAGCAGCTGGGGTCCGTTGGGGACAGGGGATGAAAAACTGTTTTTT.

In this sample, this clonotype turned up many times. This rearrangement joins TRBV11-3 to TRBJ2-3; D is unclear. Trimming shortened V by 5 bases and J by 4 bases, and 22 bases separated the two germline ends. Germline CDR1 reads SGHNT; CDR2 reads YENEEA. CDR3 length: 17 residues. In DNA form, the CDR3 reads TGTGCCAGCAGCCCCGGCGGAGCAGCACTTCGCTCAGATACGCAGTATTTT. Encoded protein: CASSPGGAALRSDTQYF.

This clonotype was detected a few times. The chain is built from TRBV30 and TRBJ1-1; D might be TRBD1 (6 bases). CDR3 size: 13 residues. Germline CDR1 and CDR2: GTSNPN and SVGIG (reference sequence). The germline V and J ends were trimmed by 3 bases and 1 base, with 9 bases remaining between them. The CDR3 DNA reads TGTGCCTGGAGCCGGGACACGAACACTGAAGCTTTCTTT. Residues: CAWSRDTNTEAFF.

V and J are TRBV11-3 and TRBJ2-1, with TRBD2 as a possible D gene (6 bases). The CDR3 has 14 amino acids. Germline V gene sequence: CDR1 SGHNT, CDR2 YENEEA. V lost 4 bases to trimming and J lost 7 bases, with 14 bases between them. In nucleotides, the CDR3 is TGTGCCAGCAGCTCCCGGGGGTACAATAATGAGCAGTTCTTC. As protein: CASSSRGYNNEQFF.

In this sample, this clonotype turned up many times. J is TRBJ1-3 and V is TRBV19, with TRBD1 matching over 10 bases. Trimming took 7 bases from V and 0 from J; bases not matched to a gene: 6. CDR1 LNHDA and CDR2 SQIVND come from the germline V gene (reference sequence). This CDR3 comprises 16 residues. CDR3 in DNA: TGTGCCAGTATTCGCGGGACAGGGGTCTCTGGAAACACCATATATTTT. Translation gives CASIRGTGVSGNTIYF.

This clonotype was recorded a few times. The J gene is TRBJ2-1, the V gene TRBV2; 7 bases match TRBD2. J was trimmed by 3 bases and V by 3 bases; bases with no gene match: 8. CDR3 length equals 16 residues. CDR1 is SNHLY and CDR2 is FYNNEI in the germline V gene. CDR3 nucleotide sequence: TGTGCCAGCAGTGATATTCCTAGCGGCAACTACAATGAGCAGTTCTTC. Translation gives CASSDIPSGNYNEQFF.

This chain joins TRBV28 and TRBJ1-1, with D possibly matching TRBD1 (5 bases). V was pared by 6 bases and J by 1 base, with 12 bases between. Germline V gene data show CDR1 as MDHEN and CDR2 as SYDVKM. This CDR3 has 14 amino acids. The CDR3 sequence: CASSIPQGNTEAFF. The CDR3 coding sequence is TGTGCCAGCAGCATACCCCAGGGGAACACTGAAGCTTTCTTT.

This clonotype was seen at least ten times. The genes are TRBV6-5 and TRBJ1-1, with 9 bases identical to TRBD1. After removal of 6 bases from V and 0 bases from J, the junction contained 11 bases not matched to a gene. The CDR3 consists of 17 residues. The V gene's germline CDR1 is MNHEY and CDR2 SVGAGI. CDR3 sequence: CASRRQGGPGMNTEAFF. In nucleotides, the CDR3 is TGTGCCAGCAGGAGACAGGGGGGACCCGGGATGAACACTGAAGCTTTCTTT.